This T cell receptor (beta chain) was sequenced in a study of blood T cell repertoires in COVID-19. Germline V gives CDR1 LNHDA, CDR2 SQIVND (reference sequence). The V end lost 5 bases, the J end lost 2 bases, and 15 bases lay between the germline ends. The CDR3 loop spans 15 amino acids. Libraries were prepared by immunoSEQ multiplex PCR; TCRdb keeps only in-frame clonotypes and omits some of them. The sample includes a few hundred thousand clones, about 88% of them seen just once. What was sequenced was peripheral blood. The sequence derives from a man in his 60s with acute or convalescent COVID-19. This rearrangement joins TRBV19 to TRBJ1-1, with D possibly matching TRBD1 (6 bases). Here the CDR3 reads CASSGRRGGNTEAFF. The CDR3 DNA is TGTGCCAGTAGTGGCCGGAGGGGGGGAAACACTGAAGCTTTCTTT.